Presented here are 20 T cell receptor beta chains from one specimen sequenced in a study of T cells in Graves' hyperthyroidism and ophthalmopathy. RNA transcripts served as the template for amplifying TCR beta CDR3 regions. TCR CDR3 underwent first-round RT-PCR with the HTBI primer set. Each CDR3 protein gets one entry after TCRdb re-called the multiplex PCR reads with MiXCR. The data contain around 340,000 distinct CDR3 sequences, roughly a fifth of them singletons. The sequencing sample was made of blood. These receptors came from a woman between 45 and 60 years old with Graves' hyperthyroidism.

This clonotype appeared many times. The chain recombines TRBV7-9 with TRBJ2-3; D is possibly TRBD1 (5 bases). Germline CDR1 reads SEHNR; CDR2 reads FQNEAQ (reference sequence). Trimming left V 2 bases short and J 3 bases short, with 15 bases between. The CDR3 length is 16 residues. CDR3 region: CASSLRRQPGTDTQYF. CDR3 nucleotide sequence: TGTGCCAGCAGCTTACGTCGACAGCCAGGGACAGATACGCAGTATTTT. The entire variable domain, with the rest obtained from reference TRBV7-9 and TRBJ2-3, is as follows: DTGVSQNPRHKITKRGQNVTFRCDPISEHNRLYWYRQTLGQGPEFLTYFQNEAQLEKSRLLSDRFSAERPKGSFSTLEIQRTEQGDSAMYLCASSLRRQPGTDTQYFGPGTRLTVL.

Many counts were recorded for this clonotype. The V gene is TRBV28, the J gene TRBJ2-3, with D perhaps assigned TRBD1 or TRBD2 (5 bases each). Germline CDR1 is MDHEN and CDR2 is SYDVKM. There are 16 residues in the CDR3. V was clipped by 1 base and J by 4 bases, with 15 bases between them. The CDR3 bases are TGTGCCAGCAGTTTATCGGGACCCCCTAACCCAGATACGCAGTATTTT. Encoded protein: CASSLSGPPNPDTQYF. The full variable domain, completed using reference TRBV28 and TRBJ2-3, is DVKVTQSSRYLVKRTGEKVFLECVQDMDHENMFWYRQDPGLGLRLIYFSYDVKMKEKGDIPEGYSVSREKKERFSLILESASTNQTSMYLCASSLSGPPNPDTQYFGPGTRLTVL.

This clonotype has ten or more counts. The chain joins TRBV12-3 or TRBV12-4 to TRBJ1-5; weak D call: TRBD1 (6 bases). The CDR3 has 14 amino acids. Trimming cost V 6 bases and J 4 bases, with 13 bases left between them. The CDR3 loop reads CASSLRGGNQPQHF. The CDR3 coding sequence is TGTGCCAGCAGCTTAAGAGGGGGAAATCAGCCCCAGCATTTT.

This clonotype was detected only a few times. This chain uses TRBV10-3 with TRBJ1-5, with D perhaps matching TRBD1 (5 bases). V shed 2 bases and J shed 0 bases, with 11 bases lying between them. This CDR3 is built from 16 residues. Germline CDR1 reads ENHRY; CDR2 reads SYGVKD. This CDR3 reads CAISERGRISNQPQHF. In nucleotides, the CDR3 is TGTGCCATCAGTGAGAGGGGCAGGATTAGCAATCAGCCCCAGCATTTT.

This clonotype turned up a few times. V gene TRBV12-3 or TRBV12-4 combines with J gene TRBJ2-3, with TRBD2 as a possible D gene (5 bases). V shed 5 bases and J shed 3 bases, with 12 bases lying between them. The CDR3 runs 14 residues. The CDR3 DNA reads TGTGCCAGCAGTACGCCATCGGGGACAGATACGCAGTATTTT. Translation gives CASSTPSGTDTQYF.

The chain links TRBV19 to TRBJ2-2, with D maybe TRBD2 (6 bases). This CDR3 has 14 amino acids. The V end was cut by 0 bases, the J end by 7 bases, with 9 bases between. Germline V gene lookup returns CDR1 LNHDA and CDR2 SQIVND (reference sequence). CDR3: CASSIDGGLGELFF. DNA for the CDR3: TGTGCCAGTAGTATAGATGGGGGACTCGGGGAGCTGTTTTTT.

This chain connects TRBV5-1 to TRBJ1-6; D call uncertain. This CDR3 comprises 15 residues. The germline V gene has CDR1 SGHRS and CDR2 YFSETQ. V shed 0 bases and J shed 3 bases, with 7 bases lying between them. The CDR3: CASSLVGNYNSPLHF. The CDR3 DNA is TGCGCCAGCAGCTTGGTGGGAAACTATAATTCACCCCTCCACTTT.

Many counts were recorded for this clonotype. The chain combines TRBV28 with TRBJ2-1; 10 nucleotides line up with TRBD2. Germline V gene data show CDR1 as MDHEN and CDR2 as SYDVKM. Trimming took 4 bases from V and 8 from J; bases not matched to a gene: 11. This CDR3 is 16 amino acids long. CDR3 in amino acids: CASSSLAGVLSDEQFF. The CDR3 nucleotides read TGTGCCAGCAGTTCCCTAGCGGGAGTCTTATCCGATGAGCAGTTCTTC.

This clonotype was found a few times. The CDR3 loop is CASSLATSGRSNEQFF. CDR3 coding DNA: TGTGCCAGCAGTTTGGCGACTAGCGGGAGGTCCAATGAGCAGTTCTTC. J is TRBJ2-1 and V is TRBV28; 13 bases align to TRBD2. The J segment lost 6 bases and the V segment lost 3 bases, leaving 5 bases of the junction unmatched. The CDR3 contains 16 residues. Germline CDR1 reads MDHEN; CDR2 reads SYDVKM.

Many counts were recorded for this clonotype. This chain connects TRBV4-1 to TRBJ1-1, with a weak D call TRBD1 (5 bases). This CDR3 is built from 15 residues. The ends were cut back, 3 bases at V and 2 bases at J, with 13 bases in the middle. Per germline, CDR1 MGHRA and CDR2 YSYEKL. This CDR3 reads CASSHTDSSNTEAFF. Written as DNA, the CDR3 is TGCGCCAGCAGCCACACCGACAGTAGTAACACTGAAGCTTTCTTT.

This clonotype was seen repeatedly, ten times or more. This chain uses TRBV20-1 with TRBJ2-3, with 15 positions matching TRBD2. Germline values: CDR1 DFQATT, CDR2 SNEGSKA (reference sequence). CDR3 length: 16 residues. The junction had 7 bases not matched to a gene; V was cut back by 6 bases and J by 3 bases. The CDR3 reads CSAVGLAGGSTDTQYF. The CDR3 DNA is TGCAGTGCCGTGGGACTAGCGGGAGGATCAACAGATACGCAGTATTTT.

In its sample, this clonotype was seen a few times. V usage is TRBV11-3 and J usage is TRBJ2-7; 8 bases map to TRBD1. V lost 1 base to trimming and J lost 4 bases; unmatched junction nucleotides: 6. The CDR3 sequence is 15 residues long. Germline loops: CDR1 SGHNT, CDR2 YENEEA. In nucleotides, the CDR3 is TGTGCCAGCAGCTTAGGCATGGGACAGGTTTACGAGCAGTACTTC. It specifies CASSLGMGQVYEQYF.

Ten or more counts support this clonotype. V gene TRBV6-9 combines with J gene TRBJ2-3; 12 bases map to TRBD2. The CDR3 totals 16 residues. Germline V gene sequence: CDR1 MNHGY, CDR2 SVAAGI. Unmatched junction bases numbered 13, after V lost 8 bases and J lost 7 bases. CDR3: CASGSSLAGGVYTQYF. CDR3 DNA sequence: TGTGCCAGCGGTTCCTCGCTAGCGGGGGGGGTGTATACGCAGTATTTT.

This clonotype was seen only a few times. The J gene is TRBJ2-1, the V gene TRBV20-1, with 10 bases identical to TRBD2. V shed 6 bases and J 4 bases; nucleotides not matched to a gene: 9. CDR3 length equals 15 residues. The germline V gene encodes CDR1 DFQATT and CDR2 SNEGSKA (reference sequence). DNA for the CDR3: TGCAGTGCCACCCCCCTAGCGGGGGAGTACAATGAGCAGTTCTTC. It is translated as CSATPLAGEYNEQFF.

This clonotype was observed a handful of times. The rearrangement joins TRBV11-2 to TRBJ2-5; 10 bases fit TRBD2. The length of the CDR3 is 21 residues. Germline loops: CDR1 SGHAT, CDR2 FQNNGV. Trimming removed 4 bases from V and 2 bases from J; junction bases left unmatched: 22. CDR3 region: CASSSSKIASSGRLWQETQYF. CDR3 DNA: TGTGCCAGCAGCTCCTCCAAGATCGCGTCTAGCGGGAGACTTTGGCAAGAGACCCAGTACTTC.

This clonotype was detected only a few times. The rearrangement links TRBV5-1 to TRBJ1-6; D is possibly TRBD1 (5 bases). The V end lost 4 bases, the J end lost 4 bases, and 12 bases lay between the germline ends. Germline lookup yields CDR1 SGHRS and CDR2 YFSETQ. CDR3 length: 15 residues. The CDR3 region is CASSGGTAYNSPLHF. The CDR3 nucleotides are TGCGCCAGCAGCGGAGGGACGGCTTATAATTCACCCCTCCACTTT.

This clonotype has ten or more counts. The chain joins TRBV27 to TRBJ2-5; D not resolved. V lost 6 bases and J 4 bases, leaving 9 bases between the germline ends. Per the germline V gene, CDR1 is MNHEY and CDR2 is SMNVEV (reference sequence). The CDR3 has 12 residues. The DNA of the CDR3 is TGTGCCAGCAGCGGCCCGGCAGAGACCCAGTACTTC. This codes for CASSGPAETQYF.

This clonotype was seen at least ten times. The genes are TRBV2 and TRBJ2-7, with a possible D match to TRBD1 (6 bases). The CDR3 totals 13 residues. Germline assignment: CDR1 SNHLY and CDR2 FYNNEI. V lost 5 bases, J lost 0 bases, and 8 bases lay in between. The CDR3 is CASSRDNSYEQYF. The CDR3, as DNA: TGTGCCAGCAGTCGGGACAACTCCTACGAGCAGTACTTC.

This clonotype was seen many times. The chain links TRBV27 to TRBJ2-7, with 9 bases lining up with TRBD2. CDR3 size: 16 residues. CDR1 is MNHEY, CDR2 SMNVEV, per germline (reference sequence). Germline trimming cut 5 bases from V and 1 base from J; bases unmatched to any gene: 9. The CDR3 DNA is TGTGCCAGCAGTCCCTACCCTCTAGCGGGATCCTACGAGCAGTACTTC. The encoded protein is CASSPYPLAGSYEQYF.

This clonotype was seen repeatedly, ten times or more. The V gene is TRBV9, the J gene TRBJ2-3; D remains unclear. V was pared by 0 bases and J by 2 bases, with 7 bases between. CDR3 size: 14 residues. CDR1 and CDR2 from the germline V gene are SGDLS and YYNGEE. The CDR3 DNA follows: TGTGCCAGCAGCGTAGATGGTATCACAGATACGCAGTATTTT. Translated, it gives CASSVDGITDTQYF.